The clone carrying this T cell receptor beta chain was counted at least ten times. No antigen is known for it. The CDR3 has 13 amino acids. Per the germline V gene, CDR1 is MGHDK and CDR2 is SYGVNS. Trimming took 7 bases from V and 0 from J, leaving 9 bases between them. The data were obtained in a study of T-cell reconstitution after alpha-beta-depleted transplantation in children. Whole-study findings and limits: Several hundred expanded graft clones reportedly supplied alpha-beta T cells about two months after transplant. Once a year had passed after transplant, T-cell counts and diversity came mostly from newly produced T cells.

Preparing the TCRbeta library involved the use of unique molecular identifiers. Via MiXCR, TCRdb re-called the PCR reads, giving one row per CDR3 protein. This sample has about 110,000 distinct CDR3 sequences, with about 6% found just once. The gene calls are TRBV25-1 and TRBJ2-5; tentatively, D is TRBD2 (6 bases). This clonotype was obtained from a male patient aged 2 to 10 who had a stem cell transplant for acute lymphoblastic leukemia, so the T cells may come from the graft donor. This specimen was PBMCs, mostly from graft donor cells, taken 360 days after TCRalphabeta/CD19-depleted stem cell transplant. Written as DNA, the CDR3 is TGTGCCAGCACTAGCGCATACCAAGAGACCCAGTACTTC. Its translation is CASTSAYQETQYF.